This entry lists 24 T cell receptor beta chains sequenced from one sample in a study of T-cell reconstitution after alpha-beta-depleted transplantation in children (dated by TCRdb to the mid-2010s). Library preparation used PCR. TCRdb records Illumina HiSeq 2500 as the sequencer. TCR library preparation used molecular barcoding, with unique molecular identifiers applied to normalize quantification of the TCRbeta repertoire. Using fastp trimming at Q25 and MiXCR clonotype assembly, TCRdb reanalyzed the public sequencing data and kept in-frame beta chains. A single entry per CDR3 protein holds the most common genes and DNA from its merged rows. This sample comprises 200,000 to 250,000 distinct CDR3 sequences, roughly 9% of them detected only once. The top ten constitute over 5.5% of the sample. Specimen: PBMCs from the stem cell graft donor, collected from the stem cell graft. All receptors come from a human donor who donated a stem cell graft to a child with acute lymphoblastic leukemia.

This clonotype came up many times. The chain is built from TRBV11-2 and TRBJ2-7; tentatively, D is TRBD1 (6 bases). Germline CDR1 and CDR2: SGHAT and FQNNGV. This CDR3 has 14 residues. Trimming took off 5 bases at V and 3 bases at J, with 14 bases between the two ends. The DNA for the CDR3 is TGTGCCAGCAGCCCCTGGGACAAGGGCTACGAGCAGTACTTC. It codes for CASSPWDKGYEQYF.

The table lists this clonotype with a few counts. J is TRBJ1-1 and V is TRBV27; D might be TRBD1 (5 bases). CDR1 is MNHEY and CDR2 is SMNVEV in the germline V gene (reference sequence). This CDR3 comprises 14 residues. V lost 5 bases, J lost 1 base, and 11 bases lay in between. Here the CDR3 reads CASSPGFKNTEAFF. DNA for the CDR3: TGTGCCAGCAGTCCAGGGTTTAAGAACACTGAAGCTTTCTTT.

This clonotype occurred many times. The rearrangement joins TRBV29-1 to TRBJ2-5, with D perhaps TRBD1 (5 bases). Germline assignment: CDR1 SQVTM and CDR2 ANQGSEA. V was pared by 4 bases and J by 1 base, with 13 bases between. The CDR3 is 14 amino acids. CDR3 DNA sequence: TGCAGCGTTGGTGGTGCAGGGATCCAAGAGACCCAGTACTTC. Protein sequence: CSVGGAGIQETQYF.

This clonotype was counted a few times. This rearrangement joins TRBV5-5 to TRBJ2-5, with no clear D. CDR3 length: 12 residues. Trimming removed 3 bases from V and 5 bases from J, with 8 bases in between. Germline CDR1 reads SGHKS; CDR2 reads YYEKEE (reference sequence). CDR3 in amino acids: CASSWSVETQYF. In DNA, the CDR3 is TGTGCCAGCAGCTGGAGCGTGGAGACCCAGTACTTC.

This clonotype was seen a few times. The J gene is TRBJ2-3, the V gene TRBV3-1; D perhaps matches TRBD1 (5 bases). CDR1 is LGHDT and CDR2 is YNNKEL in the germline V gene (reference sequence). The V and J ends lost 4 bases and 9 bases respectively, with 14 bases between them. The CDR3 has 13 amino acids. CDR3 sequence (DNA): TGTGCCAGCAGCCCAGGCGACAGATGGACGCAGTATTTT. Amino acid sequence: CASSPGDRWTQYF.

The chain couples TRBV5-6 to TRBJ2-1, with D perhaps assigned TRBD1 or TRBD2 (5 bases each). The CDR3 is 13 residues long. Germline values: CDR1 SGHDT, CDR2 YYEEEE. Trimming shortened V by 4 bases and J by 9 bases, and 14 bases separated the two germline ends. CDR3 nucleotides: TGTGCCAGCAGCCGGGTTGTGAGGGGTGAGCAGTTCTTC. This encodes CASSRVVRGEQFF.

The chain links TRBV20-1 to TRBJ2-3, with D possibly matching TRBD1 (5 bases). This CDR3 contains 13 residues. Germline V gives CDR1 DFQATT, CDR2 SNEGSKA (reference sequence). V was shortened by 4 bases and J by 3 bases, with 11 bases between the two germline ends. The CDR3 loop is CSAKQQATDTQYF. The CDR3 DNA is TGCAGTGCTAAACAACAGGCAACAGATACGCAGTATTTT.

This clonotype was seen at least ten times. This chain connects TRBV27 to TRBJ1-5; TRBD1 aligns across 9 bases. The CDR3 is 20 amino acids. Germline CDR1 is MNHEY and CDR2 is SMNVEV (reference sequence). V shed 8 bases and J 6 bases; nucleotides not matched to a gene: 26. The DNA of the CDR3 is TGTGCCAGCGCATACCGACCAAATAAACCGGGACAGGGACCGTTTCAGCCCCAGCATTTT. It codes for CASAYRPNKPGQGPFQPQHF.

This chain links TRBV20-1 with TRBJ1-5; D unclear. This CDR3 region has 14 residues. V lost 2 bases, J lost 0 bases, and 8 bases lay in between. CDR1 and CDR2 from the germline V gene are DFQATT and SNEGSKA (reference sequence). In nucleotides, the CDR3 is TGCAGTGCTAGAAGGCCGTATAGCAATCAGCCCCAGCATTTT. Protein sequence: CSARRPYSNQPQHF.

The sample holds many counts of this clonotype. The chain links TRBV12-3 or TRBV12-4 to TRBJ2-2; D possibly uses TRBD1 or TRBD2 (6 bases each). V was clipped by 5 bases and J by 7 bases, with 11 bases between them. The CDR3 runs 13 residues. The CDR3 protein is CASSLRGHGELFF. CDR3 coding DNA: TGTGCCAGCAGTCTTCGGGGGCACGGGGAGCTGTTTTTT.

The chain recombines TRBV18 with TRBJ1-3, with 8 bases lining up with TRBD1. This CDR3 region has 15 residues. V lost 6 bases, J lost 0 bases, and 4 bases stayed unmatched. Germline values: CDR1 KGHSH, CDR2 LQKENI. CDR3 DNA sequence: TGTGCCAGCTCGCCTACAGGGGGCTCTGGAAACACCATATATTTT. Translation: CASSPTGGSGNTIYF.

The CDR3 spells CATSSIKVLSNQPQHF. CDR3 nucleotides: TGTGCCACTTCCAGTATTAAGGTTTTGAGCAATCAGCCCCAGCATTTT. The chain recombines TRBV19 with TRBJ1-5, with D unclear. The CDR3 consists of 16 residues. CDR1 is LNHDA, CDR2 SQIVND, per germline (reference sequence). V lost 10 bases, J lost 1 base, and 20 bases lay in between.

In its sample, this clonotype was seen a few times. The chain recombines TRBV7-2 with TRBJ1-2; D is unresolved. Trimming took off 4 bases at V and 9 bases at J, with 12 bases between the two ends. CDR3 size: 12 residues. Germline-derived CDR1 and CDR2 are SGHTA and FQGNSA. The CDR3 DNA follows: TGTGCCAGCAGCTCTAGAAGTTACAGCTACACCTTC. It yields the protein CASSSRSYSYTF.

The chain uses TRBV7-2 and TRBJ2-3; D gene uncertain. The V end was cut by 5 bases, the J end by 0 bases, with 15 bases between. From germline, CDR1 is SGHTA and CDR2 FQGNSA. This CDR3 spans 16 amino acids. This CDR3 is CASSRTAGTSTDTQYF. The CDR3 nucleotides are TGTGCCAGCAGCCGGACCGCAGGAACTAGCACAGATACGCAGTATTTT.

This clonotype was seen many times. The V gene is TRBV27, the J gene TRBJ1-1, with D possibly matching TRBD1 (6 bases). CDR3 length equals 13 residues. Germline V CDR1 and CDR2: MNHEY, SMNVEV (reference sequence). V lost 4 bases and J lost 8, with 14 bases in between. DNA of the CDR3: TGTGCCAGCAGTTCAAAACCAGACAGGGAAGCTTTCTTT. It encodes CASSSKPDREAFF.

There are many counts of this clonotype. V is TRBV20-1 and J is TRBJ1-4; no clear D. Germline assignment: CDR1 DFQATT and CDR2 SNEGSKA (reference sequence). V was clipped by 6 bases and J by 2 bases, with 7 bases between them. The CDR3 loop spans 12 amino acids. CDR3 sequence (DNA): TGCAGTGCCCTAGACACTAATGAAAAACTGTTTTTT. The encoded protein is CSALDTNEKLFF.

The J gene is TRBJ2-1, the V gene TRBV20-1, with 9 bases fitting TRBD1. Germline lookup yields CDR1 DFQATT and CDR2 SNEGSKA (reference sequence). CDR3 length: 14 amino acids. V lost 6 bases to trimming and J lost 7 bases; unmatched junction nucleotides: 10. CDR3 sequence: CSAAGTGILNEQFF. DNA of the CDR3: TGCAGTGCGGCCGGGACAGGGATTTTAAATGAGCAGTTCTTC.

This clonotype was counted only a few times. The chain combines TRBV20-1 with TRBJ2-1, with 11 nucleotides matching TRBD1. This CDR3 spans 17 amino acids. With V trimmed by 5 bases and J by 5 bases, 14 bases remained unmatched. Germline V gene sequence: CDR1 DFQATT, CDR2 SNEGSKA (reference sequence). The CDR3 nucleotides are TGCAGTGCTTCGGACCGGGACAGGGGGATTTTGGACAATGAGCAGTTCTTC. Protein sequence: CSASDRDRGILDNEQFF.

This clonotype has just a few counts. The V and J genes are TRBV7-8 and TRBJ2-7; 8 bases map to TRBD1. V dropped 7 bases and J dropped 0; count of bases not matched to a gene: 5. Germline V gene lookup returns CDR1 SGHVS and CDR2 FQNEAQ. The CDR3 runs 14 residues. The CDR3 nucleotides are TGTGCCAGCACCTCCGGACAGGGCTCCTACGAGCAGTACTTC. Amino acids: CASTSGQGSYEQYF.

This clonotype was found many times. The CDR3 is CSARRETLSYNEQFF. CDR3 coding DNA: TGCAGTGCTAGGCGAGAGACCCTCTCCTACAATGAGCAGTTCTTC. This chain links TRBV20-1 with TRBJ2-1; D not resolved. The germline V gene has CDR1 DFQATT and CDR2 SNEGSKA (reference sequence). The V gene lost 3 bases and the J gene lost 0 bases, with 12 bases spanning the gap. The CDR3 has 15 amino acids.

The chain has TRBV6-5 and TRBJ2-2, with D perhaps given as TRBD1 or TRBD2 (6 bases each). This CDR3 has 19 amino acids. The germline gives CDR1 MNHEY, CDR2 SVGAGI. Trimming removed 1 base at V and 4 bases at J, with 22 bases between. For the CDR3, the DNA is TGTGCCAGCAGTTACTTCAGGGGAGGTGGGATGCCGAGCACCGGGGAGCTGTTTTTT. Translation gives CASSYFRGGGMPSTGELFF.

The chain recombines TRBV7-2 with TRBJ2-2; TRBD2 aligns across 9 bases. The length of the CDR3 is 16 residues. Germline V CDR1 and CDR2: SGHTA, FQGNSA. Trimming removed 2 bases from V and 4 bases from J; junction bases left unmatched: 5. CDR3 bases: TGTGCCAGCAGCTTACCAGCGGGGGGTTTCACCGGGGAGCTGTTTTTT. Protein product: CASSLPAGGFTGELFF.

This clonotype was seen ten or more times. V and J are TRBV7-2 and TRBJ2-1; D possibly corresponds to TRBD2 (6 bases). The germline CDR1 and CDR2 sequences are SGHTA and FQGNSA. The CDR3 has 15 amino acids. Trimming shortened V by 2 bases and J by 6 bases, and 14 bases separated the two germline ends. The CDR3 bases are TGTGCCAGCAGCTTACTCGGGGGTGGTTCCAATGAGCAGTTCTTC. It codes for CASSLLGGGSNEQFF.

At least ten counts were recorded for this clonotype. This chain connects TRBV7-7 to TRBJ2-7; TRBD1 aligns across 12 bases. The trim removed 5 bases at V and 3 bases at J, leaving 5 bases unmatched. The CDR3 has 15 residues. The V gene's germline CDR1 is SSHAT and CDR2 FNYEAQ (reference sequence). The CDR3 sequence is CASSVGQGANYEQYF. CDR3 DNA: TGTGCCAGCAGCGTGGGACAGGGGGCGAACTACGAGCAGTACTTC.